Listed below are T cell receptor beta chains from one sample, sequenced in a study of radiation and T cells in renal cell carcinoma. The method was immunoSEQ multiplex PCR; TCRdb's version includes in-frame clones alone and lacks a portion of them. The sample consists of fewer than 85,000 clones, 80% to 90% of them appearing once. Sequenced here: blood, sampled from a patient whose treatment included radiotherapy and nephrectomy. The receptors stem from a woman between 70 and 85 years old with renal cell carcinoma. Each CDR3 is given with its conserved first and last residue. The D gene is left open where the match is weak. Rows may omit the clone size; those that give it use once, few, many or a size class.

size: once; J: TRBJ1-1; D: NA; V: TRBV27; CDR3: CASSWMGVGTEAFF; DNA: TGTGCCAGCAGTTGGATGGGTGTGGGGACTGAAGCTTTCTTT
size: NA; J: TRBJ1-2; D: NA; V: TRBV30; CDR3: CALGDGYTF; DNA: TGTGCCCTGGGAGATGGCTACACCTTC
size: NA; J: TRBJ2-3; D: TRBD2; V: TRBV10-2; CDR3: CASSRTSSSSTDTQYF; DNA: TGCGCCAGCAGTCGGACTAGCTCCTCTAGCACAGATACGCAGTATTTT
size: once; J: TRBJ1-3; D: NA; V: TRBV18; CDR3: CASSPQGSGNTIYF; DNA: TGTGCCAGCTCACCACAGGGTTCAGGAAACACCATATATTTT
size: NA; J: TRBJ2-7; D: TRBD2; V: TRBV27; CDR3: CASSPSGGLREQYF; DNA: TGTGCCAGCAGCCCTAGCGGGGGCCTCCGCGAGCAGTACTTC
size: NA; J: TRBJ2-1; D: NA; V: TRBV5-1; CDR3: CASSQGGTFDEQFF; DNA: TGCGCCAGCAGCCAAGGGGGGACATTCGACGAGCAGTTCTTC
size: NA; J: TRBJ2-1; D: NA; V: TRBV5-1; CDR3: CASSLSDREQFF; DNA: TGCGCCAGCAGCTTATCAGACAGAGAGCAGTTCTTC
size: NA; J: TRBJ2-7; D: TRBD1; V: TRBV7-2; CDR3: CASSRPGGYYEQYF; DNA: TGTGCCAGCAGCCGCCCAGGGGGATACTACGAGCAGTACTTC
size: NA; J: TRBJ1-2; D: NA; V: TRBV5-4; CDR3: CASSLALGNYGYTF; DNA: TGTGCCAGCAGCTTGGCCTTGGGCAACTATGGCTACACCTTC
size: NA; J: TRBJ2-3; D: NA; V: TRBV11-2; CDR3: CASSFRGASGTDTQYF; DNA: TGTGCCAGCAGCTTCCGGGGGGCTAGCGGCACAGATACGCAGTATTTT
size: NA; J: TRBJ1-2; D: NA; V: TRBV5-1; CDR3: CASSSSLAPRGNYGYTF; DNA: TGCGCCAGCAGCTCCTCTCTTGCTCCGAGGGGTAACTATGGCTACACCTTC
size: NA; J: TRBJ1-1; D: TRBD1; V: TRBV18; CDR3: CASSPPLTSQGRNTEAFF; DNA: TGTGCCAGCTCACCACCGCTGACGTCACAGGGGCGGAACACTGAAGCTTTCTTT
size: NA; J: TRBJ2-4; D: TRBD2; V: TRBV5-1; CDR3: CASSRSGGLAKNIQYF; DNA: TGCGCCAGCAGTCGAAGCGGGGGACTAGCCAAAAACATTCAGTACTTC
size: NA; J: TRBJ2-3; D: TRBD2; V: TRBV29-1; CDR3: CSVDGGADTQYF; DNA: TGCAGCGTTGATGGGGGGGCAGATACGCAGTATTTT
size: NA; J: TRBJ1-1; D: TRBD1; V: TRBV28; CDR3: CASSFPAGGNTEAFF; DNA: TGTGCCAGCAGTTTCCCCGCAGGGGGGAACACTGAAGCTTTCTTT
size: NA; J: TRBJ1-2; D: TRBD1; V: TRBV7-9; CDR3: CASSRQGALPHGYTF; DNA: TGTGCCAGCAGCCGACAGGGGGCCCTACCCCATGGCTACACCTTC
size: NA; J: TRBJ1-2; D: NA; V: TRBV6-1; CDR3: CASSEALSNGYTF; DNA: TGTGCCAGCAGTGAAGCTTTGAGTAATGGCTACACCTTC
size: NA; J: TRBJ2-7; D: NA; V: TRBV5-1; CDR3: CASRTQSSYEQYF; DNA: TGCGCCAGCAGGACTCAGAGCTCCTACGAGCAGTACTTC
size: once; J: TRBJ2-5; D: NA; V: TRBV2; CDR3: CASSEPRGGLQETQYF; DNA: TGTGCCAGCAGTGAGCCCCGGGGTGGACTCCAAGAGACCCAGTACTTC
size: NA; J: TRBJ1-1; D: TRBD1; V: TRBV6-1; CDR3: CASNEPGTGEAFF; DNA: TGTGCCAGCAACGAACCCGGGACAGGGGAAGCTTTCTTT
size: NA; J: TRBJ1-2; D: TRBD1; V: TRBV6-4; CDR3: CASSVTGGVGNGYTF; DNA: TGTGCCAGCAGTGTTACAGGGGGCGTCGGTAATGGCTACACCTTC
size: NA; J: TRBJ1-2; D: NA; V: TRBV18; CDR3: CASSPRDGYYGYTF; DNA: TGTGCCAGCTCACCCCGGGACGGATACTATGGCTACACCTTC
size: NA; J: TRBJ2-5; D: NA; V: TRBV2; CDR3: CASSVIRETQYF; DNA: TGTGCCAGCAGTGTTATAAGGGAGACCCAGTACTTC
size: NA; J: TRBJ2-3; D: TRBD2; V: TRBV11-3; CDR3: CASSLDLGGADTQYF; DNA: TGTGCCAGCAGCTTAGACCTTGGGGGGGCAGATACGCAGTATTTT
size: NA; J: TRBJ2-1; D: TRBD2; V: TRBV6-1; CDR3: CASRKNSGDEQFF; DNA: TGTGCCAGCAGAAAAAATAGCGGGGATGAGCAGTTCTTC
size: NA; J: TRBJ1-5; D: NA; V: TRBV7-9; CDR3: CASSVSQGNQPQHF; DNA: TGTGCCAGCAGCGTTAGCCAGGGAAATCAGCCCCAGCATTTT
size: NA; J: TRBJ2-3; D: NA; V: TRBV6-5; CDR3: CASSYRGDTQYF; DNA: TGTGCCAGCAGTTACAGAGGGGATACGCAGTATTTT
size: NA; J: TRBJ1-2; D: NA; V: TRBV27; CDR3: CASSRQHANYGYTF; DNA: TGTGCCAGCAGTCGGCAGCATGCTAACTATGGCTACACCTTC